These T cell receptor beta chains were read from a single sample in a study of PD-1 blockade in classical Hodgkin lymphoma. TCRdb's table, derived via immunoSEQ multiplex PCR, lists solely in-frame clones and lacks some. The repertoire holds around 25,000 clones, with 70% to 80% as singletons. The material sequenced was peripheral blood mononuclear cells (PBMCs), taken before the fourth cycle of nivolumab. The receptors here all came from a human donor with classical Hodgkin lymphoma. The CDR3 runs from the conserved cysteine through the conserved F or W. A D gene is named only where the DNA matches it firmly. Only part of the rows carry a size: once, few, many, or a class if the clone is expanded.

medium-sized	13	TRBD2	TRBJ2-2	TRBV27	TGTGCCAGCAGTTGGACTAGCGCCGGGGAGCTGTTTTTT	CASSWTSAGELFF
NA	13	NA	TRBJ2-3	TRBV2	TGTGCCAGCAGCCAGGACCTTACAGATACGCAGTATTTT	CASSQDLTDTQYF
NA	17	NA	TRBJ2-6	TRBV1	TGCACCAGCAGTTTGTCTTGTGCACAAAGTCGGGCCAACGTCCTGACTTTC	CTSSLSCAQSRANVLTF
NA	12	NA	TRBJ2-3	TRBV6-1	TGTGCCAGCAGTGAAAACAGGGATACGCAGTATTTT	CASSENRDTQYF
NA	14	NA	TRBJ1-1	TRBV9	TGTGCCAGCAGCGTAAATTGGGGGAACGAAGAAGCTTTCTTT	CASSVNWGNEEAFF
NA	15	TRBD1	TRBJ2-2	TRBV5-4	TGTGCCAGCAGCGAAGGACAGGGGCAATCGGGGGAGCTGTTTTTT	CASSEGQGQSGELFF
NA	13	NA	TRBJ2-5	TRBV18	TGTGCCAGCTCACCAAGCAGCGAGGAGACCCAGTACTTC	CASSPSSEETQYF
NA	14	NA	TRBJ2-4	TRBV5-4	TGTGCCAGCAGCTTGGTAGACAGTAAAAACATTCAGTACTTC	CASSLVDSKNIQYF
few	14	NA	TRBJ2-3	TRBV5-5	TGTGCCAGCAGCTTAGGGGGGGCCACAGATACGCAGTATTTT	CASSLGGATDTQYF
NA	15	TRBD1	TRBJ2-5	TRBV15	TGTGCCACCACTAGGACAGGGCCTCGGAAAGAGACCCAGTACTTC	CATTRTGPRKETQYF
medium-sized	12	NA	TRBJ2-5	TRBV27	TGTGCCAGCAGTGGACTTAACGAGACCCAGTACTTC	CASSGLNETQYF
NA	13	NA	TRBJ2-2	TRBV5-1	TGCGCCAGCAGCTTTGAGGAGCGCGGGGAGCTGTTTTTT	CASSFEERGELFF
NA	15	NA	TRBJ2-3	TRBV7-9	TGTGCCAGCAGCTTAGTACGAACTAACACAGATACGCAGTATTTT	CASSLVRTNTDTQYF
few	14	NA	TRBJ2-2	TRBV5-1	TGCGCCAGCAGACGGGTCGCTAACACCGGGGAGCTGTTTTTT	CASRRVANTGELFF
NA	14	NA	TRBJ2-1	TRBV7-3	TGTGCCAGCAGCCCCCGGGCGGGGTACAATGAGCAGTTCTTC	CASSPRAGYNEQFF
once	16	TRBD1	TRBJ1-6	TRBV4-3	TGCGCCAGCAGCCTGTCCCGGGACAGTTATAATTCACCCCTCCACTTT	CASSLSRDSYNSPLHF
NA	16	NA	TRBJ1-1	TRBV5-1	TGCGCCAGCAGCTTAAACCCGGGACACGTGAACACTGAAGCTTTCTTT	CASSLNPGHVNTEAFF
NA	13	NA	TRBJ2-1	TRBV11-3	TGTGCCAGCAGCCTCCGGGGGTACAATGAGCAGTTCTTC	CASSLRGYNEQFF
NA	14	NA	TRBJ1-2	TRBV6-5	TGTGCCAGCAGTCGGGGGGGGCCAGTCTATGGCTACACCTTC	CASSRGGPVYGYTF
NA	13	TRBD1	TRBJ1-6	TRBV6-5	TGTGCCAGCAGTCGACAGGGTAATTCACCCCTCCACTTT	CASSRQGNSPLHF